This TCR beta chain was found in a study of T cell responses to AZD1222 COVID-19 vaccine. Notes on the study in general: Spike regions recognized by vaccine-associated CD4 TCRs spanned the protein, led by 160-218 and 743-854. Seropositivity was recorded at baseline in only a handful of AZD1222 recipients.

Remarks on this clone: Its antigen remains unidentified.

Trimming shortened V by 0 bases and J by 12 bases, and 12 bases separated the two germline ends. This CDR3 comprises 13 residues. CDR1 and CDR2 from the germline V gene are LNHNV and YYDKDF (reference sequence). Repertoires were generated with immunoSEQ multiplex PCR, while TCRdb's copy carries only in-frame clones and drops some. Of roughly 110,000 clones listed, around nine tenths are singletons. The sequencing used peripheral blood, collected on day 0 of AZD1222 vaccination. The gene calls are TRBV15 and TRBJ2-1; D may correspond to TRBD1 or TRBD2 (5 bases each). This clonotype was sampled from an adult in good health. CDR3 nucleotide sequence: TGTGCCACCAGCAGAGATCATGGGGACCTGCAGTTCTTC. It yields the protein CATSRDHGDLQFF. The full variable domain, completed using reference TRBV15 and TRBJ2-1, is DAMVIQNPRYQVTQFGKPVTLSCSQTLNHNVMYWYQQKSSQAPKLLFHYYDKDFNNEADTPDNFQSRRPNTSFCFLDIRSPGLGDTAMYLCATSRDHGDLQFFGPGTRLTVL.